The source of this T cell receptor (beta chain) is a study of control samples from healthy donors and cancer patients. Germline values: CDR1 SGHTS, CDR2 YDEGEE. This CDR3 region has 14 residues. Trimming removed 2 bases from V and 1 base from J, with 8 bases in between. The protocol was immunoSEQ multiplex PCR, while the TCRdb copy is restricted to in-frame clones and leaves out a portion. The sample lists tens of thousands of clones; 70% to 85% were seen once. The TCR originated in a man aged 70 or older with lung cancer. Sequences were obtained from PBMCs. The chain recombines TRBV5-8 with TRBJ2-3; D is possibly TRBD1 (5 bases). The CDR3 DNA reads TGTGCCAGCAGCTTTGGCAGGGGCACAGATACGCAGTATTTT. Protein sequence: CASSFGRGTDTQYF.